What follows are 17 T cell receptor beta chains derived from one specimen sequenced in a study of T cell repertoires in cytomegalovirus infection. No antigens are known for them. TCRdb used MiXCR to reprocess the reads, holding one entry per CDR3 protein. This sample has approximately 910,000 distinct CDR3 sequences; approximately 30% occur once, and the top ten carry roughly 12%. The sample was cultured CD8+ T cells from PBMCs, taken from culture after CMV antigen stimulation. The origin of the receptors is a human donor in good health (CMV status not recorded). Some clones in this sample may be carry-over from other donors' samples.

The rearrangement joins TRBV28 to TRBJ2-7, with a possible D match to TRBD2 (5 bases). V lost 7 bases and J lost 7, with 17 bases in between. CDR1 and CDR2 from the germline V gene are MDHEN and SYDVKM. CDR3 length equals 13 residues. The CDR3 DNA reads as TGTGCCAGCACCGAAACAGTGGGCGGGGAGCAGTACGTC. It translates to CASTETVGGEQYV.

About this clonotype: This clone may be a read error of a much larger clone one base away. V gene TRBV12-3 or TRBV12-4 combines with J gene TRBJ2-5; D is possibly TRBD1 (6 bases). V was shortened by 4 bases and J by 3 bases, with 15 bases between the two germline ends. This CDR3 is built from 15 residues. This CDR3 is CASSSPRGIKETQYF. As DNA, the CDR3 is TGTGCCAGCAGTTCCCCGAGGGGGATAAAAGAGACCCAGTACTTC.

The V and J genes are TRBV7-9 and TRBJ1-3, with a possible D match to TRBD1 (6 bases). The CDR3 has 17 amino acids. The germline V and J ends were trimmed by 4 bases and 2 bases, with 18 bases remaining between them. Germline V gene data show CDR1 as SEHNR and CDR2 as FQNEAQ (reference sequence). DNA of the CDR3: TGTGCCAGCAGCTCGCCGATTCGGGACAAGCCTGGAAACACCATATATTTT. Protein sequence: CASSSPIRDKPGNTIYF.

The chain uses TRBV5-5 and TRBJ1-5; D is undetermined. V gave up 3 bases and J gave up 4 bases, with 8 bases separating them. The CDR3 totals 13 residues. Germline V gives CDR1 SGHKS, CDR2 YYEKEE (reference sequence). The CDR3 nucleotides are TGTGCCAGCAGCTCGGACGTTAATCAGCCCCAGCATTTT. Its protein is CASSSDVNQPQHF.

The chain links TRBV10-1 to TRBJ1-2; D is possibly TRBD1 (6 bases). The CDR3 sequence is 17 residues long. Between the trimmed V and J ends, which lost 3 bases and 6 bases, there was a span of 23 bases. Germline assignment: CDR1 WNHNN and CDR2 SYGVQD (reference sequence). The chain's CDR3 is CASSDSPYTGQRDGYTF. CDR3 in DNA: TGCGCCAGCAGTGACTCACCTTATACAGGGCAACGAGATGGCTACACCTTC.

This clonotype was observed a handful of times. The chain is built from TRBV12-5 and TRBJ1-1, with TRBD1 as a possible D gene (5 bases). V shed 6 bases and J shed 6 bases, with 14 bases lying between them. The CDR3 loop spans 13 amino acids. Germline values: CDR1 LGHNT, CDR2 FRNRAP. The CDR3: CASGPFSTAEAFF. CDR3 nucleotides: TGTGCTAGTGGACCCTTCTCGACAGCTGAAGCTTTCTTT.

Only a few counts were recorded for this clonotype. The chain links TRBV23-1 to TRBJ2-7; D not resolved. TRBV23-1 is given ORF status, its function remaining uncertain. V was clipped by 6 bases and J by 0 bases, with 6 bases between them. The CDR3 is 12 residues long. The CDR3 sequence: CASRPFSYEQYV. For the CDR3, the DNA is TGCGCCAGCAGACCTTTCTCCTACGAGCAGTACGTC.

V gene TRBV11-1 combines with J gene TRBJ2-7; 8 nucleotides match TRBD1. The CDR3 has 16 amino acids. In germline, CDR1 is SGHAT, CDR2 FQDESV (reference sequence). V shed 5 bases, J shed 3 bases, and the junction held 12 bases outside the gene matches. The CDR3 spells CASSHQGQGRYYEQYF. CDR3 nucleotide sequence: TGTGCCAGCAGCCACCAAGGACAGGGTCGATACTACGAGCAGTACTTC. Drawing the rest from reference TRBV11-1 and TRBJ2-7, the complete variable domain is EAEVAQSPRYKITEKSQAVAFWCDPISGHATLYWYRQILGQGPELLVQFQDESVVDDSQLPKDRFSAERLKGVDSTLKIQPAELGDSAMYLCASSHQGQGRYYEQYFGPGTRLTVT.

The rearrangement uses TRBV2 and TRBJ1-5, with TRBD1 as a possible D gene (5 bases). V was cut by 8 bases and J by 4 bases, with 15 bases left in between. In germline, CDR1 is SNHLY, CDR2 FYNNEI. The CDR3 runs to 14 residues. The CDR3: CASEGQTSNQPQHF. As DNA, the CDR3 is TGTGCCAGCGAAGGACAAACGTCAAATCAGCCCCAGCATTTT.

The CDR3 reads CASSSRDRGPLTEAFF. The CDR3 DNA sequence: TGTGCCAGCAGTTCCCGGGACAGGGGGCCACTCACTGAAGCTTTCTTT. This chain connects TRBV5-5 to TRBJ1-1, with 12 positions matching TRBD1. CDR1 is SGHKS, CDR2 YYEKEE, per germline (reference sequence). The CDR3 extends over 16 amino acids. Trimming at V came to 5 bases and at J to 4 bases, leaving 9 bases not matched to a gene.

This clonotype was recorded a few times. CDR3 region: CASSLFNNPGETQYF. The CDR3 DNA is TGTGCCAGCAGTTTATTCAATAACCCGGGGGAGACCCAGTACTTC. The V gene is TRBV27, the J gene TRBJ2-5, with a weak D call TRBD2 (5 bases). With 1 base removed from V and 5 bases from J, the gap between germline ends came to 14 bases. The CDR3 totals 15 residues. Germline V gene lookup returns CDR1 MNHEY and CDR2 SMNVEV (reference sequence).

This clonotype showed up just a few times. The chain uses TRBV28 and TRBJ2-4, with D possibly being TRBD2 (7 bases). This CDR3 is 15 amino acids long. The germline V and J ends were trimmed by 2 bases and 6 bases, with 14 bases remaining between them. The V gene's germline CDR1 is MDHEN and CDR2 SYDVKM. CDR3 DNA: TGTGCCAGCAGTTTAGGGGGGGGCCCGAGAAACATTCAGTACTTC. The encoded protein is CASSLGGGPRNIQYF.

This chain connects TRBV9 to TRBJ1-2; no firm D call. The V and J ends lost 6 bases and 2 bases respectively, with 5 bases between them. Germline-derived CDR1 and CDR2 are SGDLS and YYNGEE. The CDR3 is 11 amino acids. The CDR3 spells CASNQNYGYTF. DNA for the CDR3: TGTGCCAGCAACCAAAACTATGGCTACACCTTC. Using reference TRBV9 and TRBJ1-2 for the parts outside the CDR3, the full variable domain is DSGVTQTPKHLITATGQRVTLRCSPRSGDLSVYWYQQSLDQGLQFLIQYYNGEERAKGNILERFSAQQFPDLHSELNLSSLELGDSALYFCASNQNYGYTFGSGTRLTVV.

The chain uses TRBV27 and TRBJ2-2, with D tentatively TRBD1 (6 bases). The CDR3 length is 14 residues. From germline, CDR1 is MNHEY and CDR2 SMNVEV (reference sequence). With 5 bases removed from V and 8 bases from J, the gap between germline ends came to 15 bases. The CDR3 loop reads CASSLRQVRGELFF. CDR3 nucleotide sequence: TGTGCCAGCAGTCTTAGACAGGTTCGAGGGGAGCTGTTTTTT.

This clonotype was picked up a small number of times. The chain has TRBV27 and TRBJ1-1, with 11 bases aligning to TRBD1. The CDR3 length is 14 residues. Looked up from germline, CDR1 is MNHEY and CDR2 is SMNVEV (reference sequence). Trimming at V came to 6 bases and at J to 6 bases, leaving 6 bases not matched to a gene. CDR3 bases: TGTGCCAGCAGCCGGACAGGGGGCCTGGCTGAAGCTTTCTTT. This gives the protein CASSRTGGLAEAFF.

This clonotype has more than one count but fewer than ten. This chain joins TRBV5-5 and TRBJ2-1, with 11 bases matching TRBD2. This CDR3 comprises 18 residues. Germline V gives CDR1 SGHKS, CDR2 YYEKEE (reference sequence). The trim removed 3 bases at V and 0 bases at J, leaving 8 bases unmatched. CDR3 sequence (DNA): TGTGCCAGCAGCTCAACTAGCGGGGGCCCCCTCTCCTACAATGAGCAGTTCTTC. Amino acids: CASSSTSGGPLSYNEQFF.

This clonotype has ten or more counts. The CDR3 sequence: CASSEQGARKWSYEQYV. CDR3 bases: TGTGCCAGCAGTGAACAGGGGGCGAGGAAATGGTCCTACGAGCAGTACGTC. The chain links TRBV12-3 or TRBV12-4 to TRBJ2-7; 9 bases are shared with TRBD1. V shed 5 bases and J 1 base; nucleotides not matched to a gene: 12. The CDR3 runs 17 residues.